Described below is a single T cell receptor beta chain sequence and its context. Source study methods: Amplification of reference gene primers was used by the study to estimate nucleated cell counts. Produced via immunoSEQ multiplex PCR; TCRdb's table is partial and in-frame only. V and J calls and clone size are as listed in that table; D and trimming were resolved from the DNA. The table lists around 320,000 clones, approximately 90% of them singletons, with about 2.5% in the top ten. This record comes from a study of blood T cell repertoires in COVID-19. Study-wide context: Acute and convalescent COVID-19 samples came from the United States, Italy and Spain. Sources were T cells, B-cell-depleted T cells, or PBMCs; the material itself was cDNA or gDNA.

V shed 5 bases and J 4 bases; nucleotides not matched to a gene: 14. The length of the CDR3 is 18 residues. CDR1 KGHSH and CDR2 LQKENI come from the germline V gene. Sequencing used peripheral blood. V gene TRBV18 combines with J gene TRBJ1-5; 10 nucleotides agree with TRBD1. The source of this sequence is a man aged 18 to 30 with active or convalescent COVID-19. The DNA for the CDR3 is TGTGCCAGCTCAGAGAGAAGGCGGGACAGGGGCGAGAATCAGCCCCAGCATTTT. Translation: CASSERRRDRGENQPQHF.